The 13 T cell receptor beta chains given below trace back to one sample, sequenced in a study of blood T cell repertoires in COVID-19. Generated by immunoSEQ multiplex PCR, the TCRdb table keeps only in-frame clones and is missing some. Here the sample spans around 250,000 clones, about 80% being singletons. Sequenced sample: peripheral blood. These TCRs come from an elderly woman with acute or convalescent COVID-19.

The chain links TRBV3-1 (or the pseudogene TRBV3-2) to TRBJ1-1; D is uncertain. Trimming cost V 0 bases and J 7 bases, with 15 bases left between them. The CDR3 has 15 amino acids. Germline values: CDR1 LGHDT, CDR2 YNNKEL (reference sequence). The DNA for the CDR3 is TGTGCCAGCAGCCAAGATCGGAGGGCCGAGGGTGAAGCTTTCTTT. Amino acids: CASSQDRRAEGEAFF.

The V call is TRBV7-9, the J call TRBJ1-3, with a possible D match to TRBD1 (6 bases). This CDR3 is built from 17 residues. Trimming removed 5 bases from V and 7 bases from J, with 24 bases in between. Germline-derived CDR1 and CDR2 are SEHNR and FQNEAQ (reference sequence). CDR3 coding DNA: TGTGCCAGCAGCCTCGCCGGGCGACAGGTGTTAGGTAACACCATATATTTT. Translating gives CASSLAGRQVLGNTIYF.

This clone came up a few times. CDR3 loop: CASSLAGKMNTEAFF. The CDR3 nucleotides are TGTGCCAGCAGTCTAGCGGGGAAGATGAACACTGAAGCTTTCTTT. The chain joins TRBV28 to TRBJ1-1; D gene uncertain. V was trimmed by 5 bases and J by 0 bases, leaving 13 bases between them. The CDR3 consists of 15 residues. Per germline, CDR1 MDHEN and CDR2 SYDVKM.

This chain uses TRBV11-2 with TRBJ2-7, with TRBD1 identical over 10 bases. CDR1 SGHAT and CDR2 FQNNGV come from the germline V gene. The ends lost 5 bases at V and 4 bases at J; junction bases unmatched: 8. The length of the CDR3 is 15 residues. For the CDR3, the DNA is TGTGCCAGCAGCCAACGACAGGGGGCTACGTACGAGCAGTACTTC. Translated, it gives CASSQRQGATYEQYF.

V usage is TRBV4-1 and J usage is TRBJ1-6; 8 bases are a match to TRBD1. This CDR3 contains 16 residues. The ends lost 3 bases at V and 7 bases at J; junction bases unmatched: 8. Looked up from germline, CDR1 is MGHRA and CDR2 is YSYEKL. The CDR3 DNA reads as TGCGCCAGCAGCCACCTAACAGGGGGAAGGAATTCACCCCTCCACTTT. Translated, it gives CASSHLTGGRNSPLHF.

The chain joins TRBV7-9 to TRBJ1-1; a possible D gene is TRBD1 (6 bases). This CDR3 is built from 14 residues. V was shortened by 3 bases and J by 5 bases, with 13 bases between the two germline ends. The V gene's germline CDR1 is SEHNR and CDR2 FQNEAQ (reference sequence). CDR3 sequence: CASSLSGARTEAFF. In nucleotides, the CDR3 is TGTGCCAGCAGCTTGTCAGGGGCCAGGACTGAAGCTTTCTTT.

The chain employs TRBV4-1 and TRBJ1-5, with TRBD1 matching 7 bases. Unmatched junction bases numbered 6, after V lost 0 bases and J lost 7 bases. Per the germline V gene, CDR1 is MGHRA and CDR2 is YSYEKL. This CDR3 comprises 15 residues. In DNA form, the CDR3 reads TGCGCCAGCAGCCAAGATCTAGGGGGCTGGCAGCCCCAGCATTTT. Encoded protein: CASSQDLGGWQPQHF.

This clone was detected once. CDR3 sequence: CASSPDRGSDTQYF. DNA of the CDR3: TGCGCCAGCAGCCCGGACAGGGGGTCGGATACGCAGTATTTT. The V gene is TRBV5-1, the J gene TRBJ2-3, with 10 bases identical to TRBD1. The trim removed 4 bases at V and 6 bases at J, leaving 5 bases unmatched. Germline V gene data show CDR1 as SGHRS and CDR2 as YFSETQ. This CDR3 is built from 14 residues.

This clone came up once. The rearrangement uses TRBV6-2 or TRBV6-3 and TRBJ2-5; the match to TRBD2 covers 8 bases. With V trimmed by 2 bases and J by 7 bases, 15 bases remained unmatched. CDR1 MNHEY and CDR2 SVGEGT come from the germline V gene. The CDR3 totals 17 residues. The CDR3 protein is CASSYPVTRGAQSTQYF. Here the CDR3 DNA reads TGTGCCAGCAGTTACCCCGTAACGCGGGGGGCGCAATCGACCCAGTACTTC.

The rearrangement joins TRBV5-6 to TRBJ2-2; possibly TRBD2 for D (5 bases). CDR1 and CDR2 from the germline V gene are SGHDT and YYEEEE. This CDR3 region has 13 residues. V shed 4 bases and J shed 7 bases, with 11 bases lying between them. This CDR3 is CASSGGLGGELFF. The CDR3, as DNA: TGTGCCAGCAGCGGAGGTTTGGGCGGGGAGCTGTTTTTT.

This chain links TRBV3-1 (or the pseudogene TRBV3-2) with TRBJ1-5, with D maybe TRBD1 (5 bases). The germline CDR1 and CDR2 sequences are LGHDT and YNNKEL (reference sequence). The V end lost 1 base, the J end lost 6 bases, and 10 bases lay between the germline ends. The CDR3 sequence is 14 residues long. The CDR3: CASSQGRGSQPQHF. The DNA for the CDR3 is TGTGCCAGCAGCCAAGGTCGGGGGAGTCAGCCCCAGCATTTT.

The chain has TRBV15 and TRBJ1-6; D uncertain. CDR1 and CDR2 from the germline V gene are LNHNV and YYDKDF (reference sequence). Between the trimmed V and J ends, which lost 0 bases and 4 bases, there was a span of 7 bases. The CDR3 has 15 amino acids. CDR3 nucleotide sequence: TGTGCCACCAGCAGAGATGTCCGGTATAATTCACCCCTCCACTTT. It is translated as CATSRDVRYNSPLHF.

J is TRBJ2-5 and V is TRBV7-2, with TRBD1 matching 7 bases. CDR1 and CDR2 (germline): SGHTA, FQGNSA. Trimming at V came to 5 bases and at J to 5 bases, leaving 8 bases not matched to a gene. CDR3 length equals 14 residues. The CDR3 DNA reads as TGTGCCAGCAGCGCATACAGGGGCCGGGAGACCCAGTACTTC. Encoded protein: CASSAYRGRETQYF.